The 3 T cell receptor beta chains listed next were all sequenced from one sample in a study of tumor and adjacent non-tumor tissue in lung cancer. A modified ARM-PCR protocol with three rounds of nested PCR amplified TCRbeta. In TCRdb, the multiplex PCR reads were re-called with MiXCR into one record per CDR3 protein. There are some 120,000 distinct CDR3 sequences in the sample; 66% occur only once, and 10% to 15% lies in the top ten. No cell sorting was done before RNA was extracted from the tissue. The specimen was lung tumor tissue. Source of these receptors: a man younger than 40 with non-small cell lung cancer.

This chain uses TRBV5-1 with TRBJ2-1, with 11 bases that match TRBD2. The germline V gene encodes CDR1 SGHRS and CDR2 YFSETQ. The CDR3 runs to 15 residues. Unmatched junction bases numbered 6, after V lost 4 bases and J lost 6 bases. CDR3 sequence reads: CASSIAGGPFNEQFF. The CDR3, as DNA: TGCGCCAGCAGCATAGCGGGAGGGCCCTTCAATGAGCAGTTCTTC.

This clonotype appeared many times. This chain connects TRBV6-5 to TRBJ1-3; maybe TRBD1 (6 bases). This CDR3 comprises 18 residues. Trimming cost V 7 bases and J 6 bases, with 28 bases left between them. CDR1 and CDR2 (germline): MNHEY, SVGAGI. The CDR3 sequence is CASIKQGRPIGSANTIYF. In nucleotides, the CDR3 is TGTGCCAGCATAAAACAGGGTCGACCTATCGGAAGTGCAAACACCATATATTTT.

The CDR3 sequence is CASSSTEGLHEQYF. The CDR3 nucleotides read TGTGCCAGCAGCTCCACGGAAGGGCTCCACGAGCAGTACTTC. The chain recombines TRBV11-2 with TRBJ2-7; no firm D call. V gave up 4 bases and J gave up 5 bases, with 15 bases separating them. The germline V gene encodes CDR1 SGHAT and CDR2 FQNNGV. The CDR3 spans 14 residues.